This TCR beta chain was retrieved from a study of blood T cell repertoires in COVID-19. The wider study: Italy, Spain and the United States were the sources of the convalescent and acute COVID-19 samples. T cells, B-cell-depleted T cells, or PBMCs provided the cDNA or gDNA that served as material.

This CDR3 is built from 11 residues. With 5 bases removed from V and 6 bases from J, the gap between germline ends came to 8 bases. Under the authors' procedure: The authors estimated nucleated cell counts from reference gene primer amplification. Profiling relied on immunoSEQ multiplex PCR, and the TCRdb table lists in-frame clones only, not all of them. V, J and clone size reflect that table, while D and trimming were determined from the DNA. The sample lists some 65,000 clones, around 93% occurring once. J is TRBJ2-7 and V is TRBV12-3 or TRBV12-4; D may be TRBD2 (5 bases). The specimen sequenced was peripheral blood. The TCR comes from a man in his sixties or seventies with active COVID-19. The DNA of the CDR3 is TGTGCCAGCAGTCTAGGAGGCGAGCAGTACTTC. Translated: CASSLGGEQYF.